One sample yielded the 10 T cell receptor beta chains listed below, sequenced in a study of shared clonotypes between healthy human individuals. Assay used: immunoSEQ multiplex PCR; TCRdb lists only in-frame clones, some missing. The table shows 2 million to 2.5 million clones, with more than 80% occurring only once. The source material was naive CD4+ T cells from PBMCs. Documented subset: CD45RA+ positively selected. Source of these receptors: a man between 18 and 35 years old in good health. Some clones in this sample may be carry-over from other donors' samples.

This chain joins TRBV14 and TRBJ2-1, with no clear D. Trimming took off 2 bases at V and 10 bases at J, with 15 bases between the two ends. The germline V gene encodes CDR1 SGHDN and CDR2 FVKESK. This CDR3 is built from 14 residues. CDR3 in amino acids: CASSQSRWGKEQFF. As DNA, the CDR3 is TGTGCCAGCAGCCAATCACGGTGGGGAAAAGAGCAGTTCTTC.

This chain connects TRBV5-4 to TRBJ1-3; D is undetermined. Germline loops: CDR1 SGHNT, CDR2 YYREEE (reference sequence). The V end was cut by 0 bases, the J end by 4 bases, with 11 bases between. This CDR3 spans 15 amino acids. The CDR3 sequence is CASSLDSVTGNTIYF. In nucleotides, the CDR3 is TGTGCCAGCAGCTTGGACAGCGTCACAGGAAACACCATATATTTT. The whole variable domain, filled in from reference TRBV5-4 and TRBJ1-3, reads ETGVTQSPTHLIKTRGQQVTLRCSSQSGHNTVSWYQQALGQGPQFIFQYYREEENGRGNFPPRFSGLQFPNYSSELNVNALELDDSALYLCASSLDSVTGNTIYFGEGSWLTVV.

Notes on this clone: Other DNA variants within this sample encode the same CDR3. This chain joins TRBV9 and TRBJ2-7; TRBD1 matches 10 bases. CDR3 length equals 15 residues. Germline values: CDR1 SGDLS, CDR2 YYNGEE. Trimming at V came to 0 bases and at J to 1 base, leaving 1 base not matched to a gene. CDR3 nucleotide sequence: TGTGCCAGCAGCGTAGGGGACAGGGGTTCCTACGAGCAGTACTTC. Protein: CASSVGDRGSYEQYF.

V and J are TRBV5-8 and TRBJ2-1; a weak D match, TRBD1 (6 bases). The CDR3 is 14 residues long. Germline CDR1 is SGHTS and CDR2 is YDEGEE. Trimming left V 2 bases short and J 6 bases short, with 12 bases between. In nucleotides, the CDR3 is TGTGCCAGCAGCTTAAAGGGCAGGGGCAATGAGCAGTTCTTC. This sequence encodes CASSLKGRGNEQFF. Combining the CDR3 with reference TRBV5-8 and TRBJ2-1 gives the whole variable domain EAGVTQSPTHLIKTRGQQATLRCSPISGHTSVYWYQQALGLGLQFLLWYDEGEERNRGNFPPRFSGRQFPNYSSELNVNALELEDSALYLCASSLKGRGNEQFFGPGTRLTVL.

This clone has just a few counts. The chain couples TRBV2 to TRBJ1-3, with TRBD1 matching 8 bases. CDR1 SNHLY and CDR2 FYNNEI come from the germline V gene. This CDR3 has 14 amino acids. J lost 4 bases, V lost 1 base, and 0 bases had no gene match. CDR3 nucleotide sequence: TGTGCCAGCAGTGAAGACAGGGGGGGAAACACCATATATTTT. It yields the protein CASSEDRGGNTIYF. The full variable domain, its missing parts supplied by reference TRBV2 and TRBJ1-3, is EPEVTQTPSHQVTQMGQEVILRCVPISNHLYFYWYRQILGQKVEFLVSFYNNEISEKSEIFDDQFSVERPDGSNFTLKIRSTKLEDSAMYFCASSEDRGGNTIYFGEGSWLTVV.

The chain couples TRBV6-1 to TRBJ2-2; D perhaps matches TRBD2 (5 bases). This CDR3 has 15 residues. V lost 4 bases and J 8 bases, leaving 17 bases between the germline ends. Germline CDR1 MNHNS, CDR2 SASEGT. CDR3: CASSVSKVRGGELFF. For the CDR3, the DNA is TGTGCCAGCAGTGTCTCGAAAGTTAGAGGGGGGGAGCTGTTTTTT.

The chain carries TRBV2 and TRBJ1-3, with 7 bases lining up with TRBD1. The CDR3 sequence is 15 residues long. V lost 6 bases and J lost 2; bases outside the gene matches: 7. The germline V gene encodes CDR1 SNHLY and CDR2 FYNNEI. This CDR3 reads CASRETTGAGNTIYF. The CDR3, as DNA: TGTGCCAGCAGGGAGACTACAGGGGCTGGAAACACCATATATTTT.

The chain has TRBV25-1 and TRBJ2-7, with TRBD1 identical over 9 bases. The germline V gene has CDR1 MGHDK and CDR2 SYGVNS. The CDR3 extends over 18 amino acids. The J segment lost 6 bases and the V segment lost 3 bases, leaving 18 bases of the junction unmatched. DNA of the CDR3: TGTGCCAGCAGTGAGGGACAGGGTAGCTCCCGTGGTCGGCCCGAGCAGTACTTC. Translation gives CASSEGQGSSRGRPEQYF.

This clone was detected only once. This CDR3 is CASSSIPTGTQYF. CDR3 bases: TGTGCCAGCAGCTCTATCCCCACGGGGACCCAGTACTTC. This chain links TRBV7-3 with TRBJ2-5; no clear D. Per the germline V gene, CDR1 is SGHTA and CDR2 is FQGTGA. The germline V and J ends were trimmed by 4 bases and 7 bases, with 13 bases remaining between them. There are 13 residues in the CDR3.

The chain carries TRBV29-1 and TRBJ2-7, with D maybe TRBD1 (8 bases). Trimming pared 8 bases from V and 2 bases from J, leaving 16 bases between. Germline values: CDR1 SQVTM, CDR2 ANQGSEA. CDR3 size: 13 residues. The CDR3 spells CSTGGGQAYEQYF. The CDR3 nucleotides read TGCAGCACAGGGGGGGGACAGGCCTACGAGCAGTACTTC.